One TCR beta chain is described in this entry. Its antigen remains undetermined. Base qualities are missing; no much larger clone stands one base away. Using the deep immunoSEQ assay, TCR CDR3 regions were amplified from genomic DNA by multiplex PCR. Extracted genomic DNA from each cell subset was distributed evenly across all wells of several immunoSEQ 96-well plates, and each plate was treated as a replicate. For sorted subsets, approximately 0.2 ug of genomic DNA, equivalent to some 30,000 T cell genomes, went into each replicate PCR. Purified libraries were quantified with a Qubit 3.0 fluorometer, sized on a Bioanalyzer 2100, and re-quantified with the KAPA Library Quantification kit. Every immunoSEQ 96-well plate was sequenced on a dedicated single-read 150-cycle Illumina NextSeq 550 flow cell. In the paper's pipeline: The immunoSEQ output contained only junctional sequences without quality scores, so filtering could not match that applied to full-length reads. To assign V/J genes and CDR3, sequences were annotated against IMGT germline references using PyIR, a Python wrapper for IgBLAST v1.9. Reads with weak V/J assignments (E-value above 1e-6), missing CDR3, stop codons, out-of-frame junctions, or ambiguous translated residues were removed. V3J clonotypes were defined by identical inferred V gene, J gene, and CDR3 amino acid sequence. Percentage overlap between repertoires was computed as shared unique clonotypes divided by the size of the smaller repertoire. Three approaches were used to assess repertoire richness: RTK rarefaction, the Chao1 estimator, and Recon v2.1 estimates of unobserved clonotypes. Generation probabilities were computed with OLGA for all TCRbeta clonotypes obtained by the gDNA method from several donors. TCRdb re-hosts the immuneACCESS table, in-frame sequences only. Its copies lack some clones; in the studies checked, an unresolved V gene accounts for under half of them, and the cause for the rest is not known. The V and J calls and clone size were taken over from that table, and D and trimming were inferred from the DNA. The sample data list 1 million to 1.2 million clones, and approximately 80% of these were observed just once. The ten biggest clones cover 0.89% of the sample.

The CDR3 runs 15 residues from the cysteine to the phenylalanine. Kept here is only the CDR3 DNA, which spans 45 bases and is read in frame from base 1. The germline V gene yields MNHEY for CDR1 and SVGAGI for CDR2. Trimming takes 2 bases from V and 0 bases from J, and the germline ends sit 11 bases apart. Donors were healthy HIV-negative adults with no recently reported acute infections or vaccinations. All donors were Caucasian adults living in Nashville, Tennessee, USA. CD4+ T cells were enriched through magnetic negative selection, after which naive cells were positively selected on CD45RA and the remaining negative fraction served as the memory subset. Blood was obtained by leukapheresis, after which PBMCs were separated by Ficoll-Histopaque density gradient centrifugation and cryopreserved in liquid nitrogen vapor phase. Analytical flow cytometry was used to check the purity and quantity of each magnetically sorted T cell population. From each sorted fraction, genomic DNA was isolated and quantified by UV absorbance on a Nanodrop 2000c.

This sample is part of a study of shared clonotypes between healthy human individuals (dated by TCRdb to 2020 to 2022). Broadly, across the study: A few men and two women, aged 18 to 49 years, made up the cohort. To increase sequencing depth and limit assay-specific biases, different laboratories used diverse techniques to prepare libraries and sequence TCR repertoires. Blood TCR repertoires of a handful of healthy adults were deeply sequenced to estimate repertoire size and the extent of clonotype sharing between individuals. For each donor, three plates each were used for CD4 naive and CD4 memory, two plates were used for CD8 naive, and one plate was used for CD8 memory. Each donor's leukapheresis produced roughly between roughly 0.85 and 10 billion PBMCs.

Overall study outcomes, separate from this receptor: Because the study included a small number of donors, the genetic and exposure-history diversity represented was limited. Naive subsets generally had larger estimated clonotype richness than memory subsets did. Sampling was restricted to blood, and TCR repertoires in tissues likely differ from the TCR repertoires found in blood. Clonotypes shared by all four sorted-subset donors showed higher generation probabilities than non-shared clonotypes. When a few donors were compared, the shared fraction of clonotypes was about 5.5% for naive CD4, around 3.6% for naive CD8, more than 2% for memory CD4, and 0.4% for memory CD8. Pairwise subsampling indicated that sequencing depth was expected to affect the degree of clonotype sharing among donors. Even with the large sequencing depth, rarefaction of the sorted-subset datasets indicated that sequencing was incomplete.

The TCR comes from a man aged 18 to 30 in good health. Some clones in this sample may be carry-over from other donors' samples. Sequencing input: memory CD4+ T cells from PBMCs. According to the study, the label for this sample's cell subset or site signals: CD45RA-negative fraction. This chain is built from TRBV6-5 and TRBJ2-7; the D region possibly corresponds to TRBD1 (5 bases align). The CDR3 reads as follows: CASSYMQGFSYEQYF. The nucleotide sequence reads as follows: TGTGCCAGCAGTTACATGCAGGGATTCTCCTACGAGCAGTACTTC.